This T cell receptor (beta chain) appears in the sequencing data of a study of cytomegalovirus exposure and HLA in healthy donors. The PCR was carried out with 60 Vbeta primers and 13 Jbeta primers. This table comes from immunoSEQ multiplex PCR, and its TCRdb copy is limited to in-frame clones, with some not included. Here the sample spans about 210,000 clones, 81% being singletons. Sequencing input: PBMCs. The clonotype originates from a man between 35 and 55 years old in good health and CMV-seropositive.

This CDR3 is CASSPPLGQVYEQYF. The CDR3, as DNA: TGTGCCAGCAGCCCGCCCCTTGGACAGGTCTACGAGCAGTACTTC. The chain joins TRBV6-6 to TRBJ2-7, with 7 bases matching TRBD1. This CDR3 is 15 amino acids long. Germline loops: CDR1 MNHNY, CDR2 SVGAGI (reference sequence). J gave up 3 bases and V 6 bases, and 11 bases lay outside the gene matches.